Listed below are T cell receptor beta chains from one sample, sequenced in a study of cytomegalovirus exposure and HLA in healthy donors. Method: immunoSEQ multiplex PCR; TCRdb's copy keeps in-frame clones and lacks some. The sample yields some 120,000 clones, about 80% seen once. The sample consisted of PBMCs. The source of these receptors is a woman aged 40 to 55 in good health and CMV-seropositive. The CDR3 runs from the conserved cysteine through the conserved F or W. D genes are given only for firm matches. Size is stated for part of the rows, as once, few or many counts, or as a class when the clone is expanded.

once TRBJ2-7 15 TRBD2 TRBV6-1 CASRSLGRVSYEQYF TGTGCCAGCAGGTCCCTCGGGAGGGTCTCCTACGAGCAGTACTTC
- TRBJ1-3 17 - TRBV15 CATSRAAGLSSGNTIYF TGTGCCACCAGCAGAGCGGCAGGACTTTCGTCTGGAAACACCATATATTTT
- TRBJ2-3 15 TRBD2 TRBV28 CASRGTSGGKDTQYF TGTGCCAGCAGAGGGACTAGCGGGGGCAAAGATACGCAGTATTTT
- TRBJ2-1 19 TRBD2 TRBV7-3 CASSLNGGRATRGYNEQFF TGTGCCAGCAGCTTAAACGGCGGGAGGGCCACTCGGGGCTACAATGAGCAGTTCTTC
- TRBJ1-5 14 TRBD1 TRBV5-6 CASSGTGYNQPQHF TGTGCCAGCAGCGGGACAGGGTACAATCAGCCCCAGCATTTT
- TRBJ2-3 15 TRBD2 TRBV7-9 CSSSLLGGRRNTQYF TGTTCCAGCAGCTTATTGGGCGGGAGGCGGAATACGCAGTATTTT
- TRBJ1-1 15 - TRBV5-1 CASSLAGAVGTEAFF TGCGCCAGCAGCTTGGCAGGCGCCGTGGGCACTGAAGCTTTCTTT
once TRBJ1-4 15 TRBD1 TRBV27 CASSFTGTGAEKLFF TGTGCCAGCAGTTTTACCGGGACAGGGGCTGAAAAACTGTTTTTT
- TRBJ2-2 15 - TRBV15 CATSKPTKGTGELFF TGTGCCACCAGCAAGCCGACCAAGGGGACCGGGGAGCTGTTTTTT
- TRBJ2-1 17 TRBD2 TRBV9 CASRRGAGTSSYNEQFF TGTGCCAGCAGGCGGGGAGCGGGGACTAGCTCCTACAATGAGCAGTTCTTC
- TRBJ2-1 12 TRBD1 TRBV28 CASSRQGTEQFF TGTGCCAGCAGTAGACAGGGAACCGAGCAGTTCTTC
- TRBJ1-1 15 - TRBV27 CASRLVPRGNTEAFF TGTGCCAGCAGATTGGTGCCCAGGGGGAACACTGAAGCTTTCTTT
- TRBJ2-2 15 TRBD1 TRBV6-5 CASSTGTGLSGELFF TGTGCCAGCAGTACCGGGACAGGGTTGTCCGGGGAGCTGTTTTTT
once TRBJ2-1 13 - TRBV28 CATSLTRRGEQFF TGTGCCACTTCCTTAACCCGTAGGGGCGAGCAGTTCTTC
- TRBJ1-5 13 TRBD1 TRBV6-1 CASRDRVSQPQHF TGTGCCAGCAGGGACAGGGTCTCTCAGCCCCAGCATTTT
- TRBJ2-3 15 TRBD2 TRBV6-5 CASSKLAGGTDTQYF TGTGCCAGCAGTAAACTAGCGGGAGGCACAGATACGCAGTATTTT
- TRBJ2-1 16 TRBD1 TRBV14 CASSFRLPGTGNEQFF TGTGCCAGCAGCTTCCGCTTGCCCGGGACAGGCAATGAGCAGTTCTTC
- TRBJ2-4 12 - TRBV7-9 CASSVQVDIQYF TGTGCCAGCAGCGTACAGGTGGACATTCAGTACTTC
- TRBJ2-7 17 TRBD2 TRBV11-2 CASSLLAGGLRGYEQYF TGTGCCAGCAGCTTGTTAGCGGGAGGGTTGCGGGGGTACGAGCAGTACTTC
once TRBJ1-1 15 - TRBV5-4 CASSLVGRGNTEAFF TGTGCCAGCAGCTTGGTAGGCAGGGGGAACACTGAAGCTTTCTTT
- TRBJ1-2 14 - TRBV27 CASSLDRTTYGYTF TGTGCCAGCAGTTTAGACAGGACCACCTATGGCTACACCTTC
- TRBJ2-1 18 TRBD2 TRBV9 CASSGLAGIPSSYNEQFF TGTGCCAGCAGTGGACTAGCGGGTATCCCGAGCTCCTACAATGAGCAGTTCTTC
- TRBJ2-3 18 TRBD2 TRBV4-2 CASSQAPTSGPSTDTQYF TGTGCCAGCAGCCAAGCTCCGACTAGCGGACCAAGCACAGATACGCAGTATTTT
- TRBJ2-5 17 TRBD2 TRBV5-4 CASSFPAIGTSSETQYF TGTGCCAGCAGCTTTCCCGCAATAGGGACTAGCTCTGAGACCCAGTACTTC
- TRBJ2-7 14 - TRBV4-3 CASSQDWADYEQYF TGCGCCAGCAGCCAAGATTGGGCAGACTACGAGCAGTACTTC
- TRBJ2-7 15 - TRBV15 CATSSVAGGSSEQYF TGTGCCACCAGCAGTGTCGCCGGAGGGAGTAGCGAGCAGTACTTC
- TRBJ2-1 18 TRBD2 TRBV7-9 CSSSPDRTSGSTYNEQFF TGTTCCAGCAGCCCGGACCGGACTAGCGGGTCTACCTACAATGAGCAGTTCTTC
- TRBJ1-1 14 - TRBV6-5 CASSERQVIPEAFF TGTGCCAGCAGTGAAAGACAGGTTATCCCTGAAGCTTTCTTT
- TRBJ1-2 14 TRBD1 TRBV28 CASYPTGGDYGYTF TGTGCCAGCTACCCGACAGGGGGCGACTATGGCTACACCTTC
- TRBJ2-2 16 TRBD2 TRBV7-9 CSSSQSSGRATGELFF TGTTCCAGCAGCCAGTCTAGCGGGAGGGCCACCGGGGAGCTGTTTTTT
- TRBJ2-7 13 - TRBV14 CASSPRTEGEQYF TGTGCCAGCAGCCCCCGGACAGAGGGAGAGCAGTACTTC
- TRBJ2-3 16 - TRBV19 CASSIRLEIGTDTQYF TGTGCCAGTAGTATACGCTTGGAGATCGGGACAGATACGCAGTATTTT
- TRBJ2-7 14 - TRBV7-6 CASSFSGYTDEQYF TGTGCCAGCAGCTTTTCAGGGTATACGGACGAGCAGTACTTC
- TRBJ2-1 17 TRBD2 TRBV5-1 CASRLITGTRPHNEQFF TGCGCCAGCAGGTTAATCACCGGGACTAGGCCCCACAATGAGCAGTTCTTC
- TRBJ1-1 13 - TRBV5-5 CASSLGLTTEAFF TGTGCCAGCAGCTTGGGCCTAACCACTGAAGCTTTCTTT
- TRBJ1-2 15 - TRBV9 CASSESKGVNYGYTF TGTGCCAGCAGCGAGAGTAAGGGGGTCAACTATGGCTACACCTTC
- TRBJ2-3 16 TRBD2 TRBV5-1 CASSLTSGSRTDTQYF TGCGCCAGCAGCCTAACTAGCGGAAGTCGCACAGATACGCAGTATTTT
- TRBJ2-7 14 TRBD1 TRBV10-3 CAISEQGVDGEQYF TGTGCCATCAGCGAACAGGGGGTCGACGGCGAGCAGTACTTC
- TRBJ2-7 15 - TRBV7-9 CASSLDLPGSVEQYF TGTGCCAGCAGCTTAGATTTGCCAGGGTCTGTCGAGCAGTACTTC
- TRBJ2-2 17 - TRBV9 CASSSSRELRATGELFF TGTGCCAGCAGCTCATCCCGGGAGTTGCGTGCCACCGGGGAGCTGTTTTTT
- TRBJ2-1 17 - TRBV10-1 CASSESIGRGAYNEQFF TGCGCCAGCAGTGAGTCGATTGGCAGGGGGGCCTACAATGAGCAGTTCTTC
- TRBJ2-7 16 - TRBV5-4 CASSPGVVTGVGEQYF TGTGCCAGCAGCCCCGGGGTTGTAACGGGGGTCGGCGAGCAGTACTTC
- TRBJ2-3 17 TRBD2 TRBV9 CASSVTGLASILDTQYF TGTGCCAGCAGCGTAACGGGACTAGCGTCAATTTTGGATACGCAGTATTTT
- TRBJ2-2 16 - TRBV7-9 CASSPKLGLNTGELFF TGTGCCAGCAGCCCTAAGTTGGGGCTGAACACCGGGGAGCTGTTTTTT
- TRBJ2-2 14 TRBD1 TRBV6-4 CASSQQGATGELFF TGTGCCAGCAGCCAACAGGGGGCAACCGGGGAGCTGTTTTTT
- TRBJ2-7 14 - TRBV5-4 CASSLQGPIYEQYF TGTGCCAGCAGCTTGCAGGGGCCCATCTACGAGCAGTACTTC
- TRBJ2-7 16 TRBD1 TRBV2 CASRIARDSPAYEQYF TGTGCCAGCAGGATAGCCCGGGACAGTCCAGCCTACGAGCAGTACTTC
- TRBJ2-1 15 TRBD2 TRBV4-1 CASSPSAGVYNEQFF TGCGCCAGCAGCCCATCAGCGGGAGTTTACAATGAGCAGTTCTTC
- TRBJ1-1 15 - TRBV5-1 CASSLEGGMNTEAFF TGCGCCAGCAGCTTAGAGGGGGGGATGAACACTGAAGCTTTCTTT